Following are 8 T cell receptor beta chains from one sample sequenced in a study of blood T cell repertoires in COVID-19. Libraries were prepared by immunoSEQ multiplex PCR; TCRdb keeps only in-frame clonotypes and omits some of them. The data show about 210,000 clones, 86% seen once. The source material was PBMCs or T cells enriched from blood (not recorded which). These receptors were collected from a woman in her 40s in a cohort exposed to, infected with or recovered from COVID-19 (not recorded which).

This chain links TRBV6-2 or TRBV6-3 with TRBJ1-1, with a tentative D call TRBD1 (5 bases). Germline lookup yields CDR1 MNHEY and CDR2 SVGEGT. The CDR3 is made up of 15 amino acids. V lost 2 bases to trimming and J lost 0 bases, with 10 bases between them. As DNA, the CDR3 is TGTGCCAGCAGTTACAGCAGGGCCTTGAACACTGAAGCTTTCTTT. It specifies CASSYSRALNTEAFF.

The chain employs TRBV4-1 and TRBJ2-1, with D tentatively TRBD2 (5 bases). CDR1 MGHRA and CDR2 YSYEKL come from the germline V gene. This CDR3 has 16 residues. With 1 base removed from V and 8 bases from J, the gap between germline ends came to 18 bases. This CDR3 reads CASSQVLVGVRDEQFF. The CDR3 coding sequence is TGCGCCAGCAGCCAAGTCCTAGTCGGGGTGCGGGATGAGCAGTTCTTC.

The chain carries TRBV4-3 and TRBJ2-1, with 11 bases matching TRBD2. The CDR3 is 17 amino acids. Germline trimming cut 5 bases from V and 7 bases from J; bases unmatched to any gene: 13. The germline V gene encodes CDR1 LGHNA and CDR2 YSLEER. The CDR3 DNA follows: TGCGCCAGCAGCTGGATAGCGGGAGGGCGTCGGGGAAATGAGCAGTTCTTC. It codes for CASSWIAGGRRGNEQFF.

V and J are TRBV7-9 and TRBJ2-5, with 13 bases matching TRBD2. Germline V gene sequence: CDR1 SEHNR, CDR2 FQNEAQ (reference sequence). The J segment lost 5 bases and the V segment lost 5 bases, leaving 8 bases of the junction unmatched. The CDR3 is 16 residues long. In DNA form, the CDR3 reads TGTGCCAGCAGCCTCGGGACTAGCGGGACTTCGGAGACCCAGTACTTC. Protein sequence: CASSLGTSGTSETQYF.

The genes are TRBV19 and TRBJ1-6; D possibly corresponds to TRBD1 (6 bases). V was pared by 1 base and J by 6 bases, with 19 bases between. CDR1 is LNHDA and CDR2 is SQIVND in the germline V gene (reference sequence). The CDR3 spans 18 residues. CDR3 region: CASSIARDTKGLNSPLHF. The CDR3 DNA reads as TGTGCCAGTAGTATAGCCCGGGACACCAAGGGCCTTAATTCACCCCTCCACTTT.

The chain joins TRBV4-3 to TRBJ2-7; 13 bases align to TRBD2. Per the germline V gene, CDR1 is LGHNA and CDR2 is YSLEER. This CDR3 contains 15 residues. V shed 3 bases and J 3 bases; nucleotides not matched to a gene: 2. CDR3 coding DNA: TGCGCCAGCAGCCACGGGACTAGCGGGAACTACGAGCAGTACTTC. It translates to CASSHGTSGNYEQYF.

The CDR3, as DNA: TGTGCCAGCAGCTTAGGGCAGGGGGCAGAGAAGACCCAGTACTTC. It is translated as CASSLGQGAEKTQYF. The V gene is TRBV11-3, the J gene TRBJ2-5; 8 bases line up with TRBD1. Unmatched junction bases numbered 7, after V lost 1 base and J lost 6 bases. Germline CDR1 is SGHNT and CDR2 is YENEEA. This CDR3 has 15 amino acids.

CDR3 sequence: CASSHEQGRPEAFF. The CDR3 DNA is TGTGCCAGCAGCCACGAACAGGGGAGGCCTGAAGCTTTCTTT. The rearrangement joins TRBV3-1 (or the pseudogene TRBV3-2) to TRBJ1-1, with 7 positions matching TRBD1. V shed 3 bases, J shed 6 bases, and the junction held 7 bases outside the gene matches. This CDR3 spans 14 amino acids. CDR1 LGHDT and CDR2 YNNKEL come from the germline V gene (reference sequence).